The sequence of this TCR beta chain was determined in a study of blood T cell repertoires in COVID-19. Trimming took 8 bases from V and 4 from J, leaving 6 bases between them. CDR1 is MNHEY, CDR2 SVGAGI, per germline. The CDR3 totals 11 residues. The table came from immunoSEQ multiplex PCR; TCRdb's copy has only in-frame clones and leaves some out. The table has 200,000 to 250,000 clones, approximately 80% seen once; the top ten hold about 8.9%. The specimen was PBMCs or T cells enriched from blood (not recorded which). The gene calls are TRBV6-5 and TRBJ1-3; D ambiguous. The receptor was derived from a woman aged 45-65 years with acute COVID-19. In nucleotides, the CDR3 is TGTGCCAGCGTTTCGGGAAACACCATATATTTT. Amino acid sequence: CASVSGNTIYF.